The T cell receptor (beta chain) described here comes from a study of blood T cell repertoires in COVID-19. Here immunoSEQ multiplex PCR was the method, and the copy in TCRdb shows in-frame clones only, minus some. The table has approximately 140,000 clones, roughly 79% seen once. The sequenced sample was peripheral blood. The sequence derives from a human donor with acute or convalescent COVID-19. The donor label of this sample is uncertain.

In nucleotides, the CDR3 is TGTGCCAGCAGCTACGGACAGGGGGCAAAGGTCTATGGCTACACCTTC. Translation: CASSYGQGAKVYGYTF. The chain carries TRBV5-6 and TRBJ1-2, with 11 nucleotides matching TRBD1. The CDR3 sequence is 16 residues long. The V segment lost 3 bases and the J segment 4 bases; nucleotides outside the gene matches: 8. Germline V gene lookup returns CDR1 SGHDT and CDR2 YYEEEE.